This TCR beta chain is from a study of blood T cell repertoires in COVID-19. Study details: Nucleic acid was either cDNA or gDNA, and it came from T cells, B-cell-depleted T cells, or PBMCs.

Repertoires were generated with immunoSEQ multiplex PCR, while TCRdb's copy carries only in-frame clones and drops some. The sample has around 100,000 clones, 70% to 90% seen once; the top ten hold 4.5% to 6.5%. Per germline, CDR1 MNHNS and CDR2 SASEGT. The V end lost 2 bases, the J end lost 8 bases, and 6 bases lay between the germline ends. The CDR3 sequence is 12 residues long. The source material was peripheral blood. This receptor was obtained from a human donor in a cohort sampled during active COVID-19. The chain joins TRBV6-1 to TRBJ1-4; possible D gene TRBD1, 6 bases. The CDR3 reads CASSERGEKLFF. The CDR3 DNA reads TGTGCCAGCAGTGAAAGGGGGGAAAAACTGTTTTTT.